This T cell receptor beta chain emerged from a study of blood T cell repertoires in COVID-19 (dated by TCRdb to about 2020). Looking at the study overall: Collaborator samples came from the United States, Italy and Spain and covered acute and convalescent phases of COVID-19. The material from the prospective study consisted of cDNA or gDNA derived from T cells, B-cell-depleted T cells, or PBMCs. Subjects who had been exposed to COVID-19, were actively infected with it, or had recovered from it provided the deeply sampled blood TCRbeta repertoires that made up the dataset. A freely available public database, intended as a resource for researchers studying the immune response to SARS-CoV-2, is where the repertoires were released. Samples came from the ongoing ImmuneRACE study (first 160 participants) plus 1,254 subjects from 6 global collaborators. A de-identified subject ID, COVID-19 status, age in years and sex were almost always included in the sample metadata. Where HLA class I and class II types were available, the types were taken from metadata supplied by the sample provider, not from assay-based typing. Results and caveats for the whole study, not just this receptor: Clinical and demographic metadata were provided uncurated, with the amount varying by source and participant.

TCRbeta CDR3 regions were amplified from genomic DNA by means of the immunoSEQ Assay, a bias-controlled multiplex PCR. The authors' pipeline ran thus. The number of nucleated cells in each sample was estimated by amplification of reference gene primers within the assay. To quantify the absolute abundance of each unique TCRbeta CDR3 rearrangement, sequence reads were collapsed and filtered. For each sample, productive Simpson clonality was calculated as the square root of Simpson's diversity index across productive rearrangements. TCRdb stores this immuneACCESS table with in-frame sequences only. Part of the clones is absent; in the studies checked, under half of the shortfall reflects unresolved V genes, and no reason is known for the rest. That table gives V, J and clone size, and the DNA gave D and trimming. In all, the sample holds 75,000 to 80,000 clones, and 75% to 90% of those were seen once. Around 17% of the sample is held by the ten biggest clonotypes.

The sample holds a few counts of this clone. Its antigen remains undetermined. No base qualities exist here, and no much larger clone lies one base off it. Each collaborating institution followed its own protocols to collect whole blood in K2EDTA tubes. For TCRbeta analysis, collaborators shipped samples in one of three forms: frozen whole blood, isolated PBMCs, or DNA extracted from either of those sample types. The CDR3 sequence holds 17 residues, the cysteine and phenylalanine included. Kept here is only the CDR3 DNA, which spans 51 bases and is read in frame from base 1. According to the germline V gene, CDR1 reads KGHSH and CDR2 reads LQKENI. Trimming takes 2 bases from V and 0 bases from J, and the germline ends sit 17 bases apart.

Input material: peripheral blood. This chain is built from TRBV18 and TRBJ2-7, and the D gene may be TRBD1, 5 bases matching. The sequence derives from a human donor in a cohort sampled during active COVID-19. The CDR3 here reads CASSPGFRTKASYEQYF. The DNA is TGTGCCAGCTCACCAGGTTTTAGGACAAAAGCCTCCTACGAGCAGTACTTC.